The clone carrying this T cell receptor beta chain was detected many times. PBMCs numbering 2 million and stored at -80 C yielded the unsorted libraries. Trimming stripped 5 bases from V and 2 bases from J, with 10 bases between. There are 14 residues in the CDR3. The source of the sample is a study of neurological immune-mediated disorders. The cDNA came from 5'RACE with 10-nucleotide random UMIs. From the 5' RACE reads, TCRdb called clonotypes with MiXCR, one entry per CDR3 protein. There are some 43,000 distinct CDR3 sequences in the sample; about 2.5% occur only once, and around 12% lies in the top ten.

Material: PBMCs. This sequence originates from a man aged 25-45 years with multiple sclerosis. The chain links TRBV12-3 or TRBV12-4 to TRBJ1-5; perhaps TRBD1 as D (5 bases). The CDR3 DNA is TGTGCCAGCAGTCACGGGGGAGGCAATCAGCCCCAGCATTTT. Its translation is CASSHGGGNQPQHF.